The clone carrying this TCR beta chain was counted a single time. The CDR3 contains 14 residues. The germline gives CDR1 LNHDA, CDR2 SQIVND (reference sequence). The ends were cut back, 5 bases at V and 7 bases at J, with 17 bases in the middle. The sample comes from a study of blood T cell repertoires in COVID-19. Sequencing used immunoSEQ multiplex PCR; TCRdb keeps in-frame clones, though not all of them. The sample contains 120,000 or so clones, about 80% of which appear only once. The chain joins TRBV19 to TRBJ1-2, with D maybe TRBD1 (5 bases). The TCR originated in a human donor in a cohort sampled during active COVID-19. Specimen: peripheral blood. CDR3 DNA: TGTGCCAGTAGTCCTAGCCGGGGGACGGCTGGCTACACCTTC. Translated: CASSPSRGTAGYTF.